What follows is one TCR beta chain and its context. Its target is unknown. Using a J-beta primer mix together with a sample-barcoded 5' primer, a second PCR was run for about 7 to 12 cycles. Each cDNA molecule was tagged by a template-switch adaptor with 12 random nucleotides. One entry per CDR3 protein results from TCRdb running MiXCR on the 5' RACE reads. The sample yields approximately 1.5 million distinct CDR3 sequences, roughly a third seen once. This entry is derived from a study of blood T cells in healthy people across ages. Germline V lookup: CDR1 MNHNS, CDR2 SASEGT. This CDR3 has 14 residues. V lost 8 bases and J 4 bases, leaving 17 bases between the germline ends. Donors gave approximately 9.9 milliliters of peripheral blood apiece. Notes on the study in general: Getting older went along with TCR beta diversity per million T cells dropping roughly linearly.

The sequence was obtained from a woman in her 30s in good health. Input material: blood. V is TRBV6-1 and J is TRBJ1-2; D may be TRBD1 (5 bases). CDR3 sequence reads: CASGPTGRGYGYTF. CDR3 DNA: TGTGCCAGCGGTCCTACGGGGCGCGGCTATGGCTACACCTTC.